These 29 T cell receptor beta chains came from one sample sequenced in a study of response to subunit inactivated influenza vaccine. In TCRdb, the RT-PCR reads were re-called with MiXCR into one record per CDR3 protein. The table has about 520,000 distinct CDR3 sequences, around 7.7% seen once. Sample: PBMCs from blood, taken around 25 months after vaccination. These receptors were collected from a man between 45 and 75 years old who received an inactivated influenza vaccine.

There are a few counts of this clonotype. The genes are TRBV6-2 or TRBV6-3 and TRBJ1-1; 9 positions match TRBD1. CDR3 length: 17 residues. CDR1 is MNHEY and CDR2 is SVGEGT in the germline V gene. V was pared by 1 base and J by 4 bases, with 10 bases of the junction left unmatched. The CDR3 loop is CASSYYGSWTGATEAFF. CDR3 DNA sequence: TGTGCCAGCAGTTACTACGGTAGTTGGACAGGGGCCACTGAAGCTTTCTTT.

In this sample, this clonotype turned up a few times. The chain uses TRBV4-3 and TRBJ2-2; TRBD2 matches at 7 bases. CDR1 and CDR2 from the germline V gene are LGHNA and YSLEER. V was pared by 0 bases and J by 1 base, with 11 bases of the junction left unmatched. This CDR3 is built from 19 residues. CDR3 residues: CASSQEGLGDYENTGELFF. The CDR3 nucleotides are TGCGCCAGCAGCCAAGAAGGTCTAGGGGACTATGAGAACACCGGGGAGCTGTTTTTT.

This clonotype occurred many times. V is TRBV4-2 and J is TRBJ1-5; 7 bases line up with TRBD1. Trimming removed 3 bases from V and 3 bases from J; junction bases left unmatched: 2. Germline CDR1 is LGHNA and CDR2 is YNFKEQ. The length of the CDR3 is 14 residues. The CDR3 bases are TGTGCCAGCAGCCAGACAGGGACCAATCAGCCCCAGCATTTT. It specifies CASSQTGTNQPQHF.

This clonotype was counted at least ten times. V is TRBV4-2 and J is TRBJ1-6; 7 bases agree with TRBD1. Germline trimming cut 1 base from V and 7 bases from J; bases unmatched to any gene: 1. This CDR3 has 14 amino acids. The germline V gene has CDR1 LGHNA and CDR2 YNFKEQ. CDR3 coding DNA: TGTGCCAGCAGCCAAGGACAGGGCAATTCACCCCTCCACTTT. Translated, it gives CASSQGQGNSPLHF.

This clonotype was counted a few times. CDR3 loop: CASRRLAGEAGELFF. The DNA of the CDR3 is TGTGCCAGCAGAAGACTAGCGGGGGAGGCCGGGGAGCTGTTTTTT. V is TRBV12-3 or TRBV12-4 and J is TRBJ2-2, with 12 bases fitting TRBD2. There are 15 residues in the CDR3. The trim removed 6 bases at V and 6 bases at J, leaving 5 bases unmatched.

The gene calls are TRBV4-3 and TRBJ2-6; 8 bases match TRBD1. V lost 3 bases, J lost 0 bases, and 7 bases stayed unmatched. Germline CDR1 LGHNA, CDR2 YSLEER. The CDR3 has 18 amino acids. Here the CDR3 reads CASSQRTGLNSGANVLTF. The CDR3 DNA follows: TGCGCCAGCAGCCAGAGGACAGGGCTAAACTCTGGGGCCAACGTCCTGACTTTC.

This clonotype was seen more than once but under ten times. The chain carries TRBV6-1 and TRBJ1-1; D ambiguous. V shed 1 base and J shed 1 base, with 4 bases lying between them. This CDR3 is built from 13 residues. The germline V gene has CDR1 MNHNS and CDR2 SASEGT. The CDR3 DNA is TGTGCCAGCAGTGAAGACCCGAACACTGAAGCTTTCTTT. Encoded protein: CASSEDPNTEAFF.

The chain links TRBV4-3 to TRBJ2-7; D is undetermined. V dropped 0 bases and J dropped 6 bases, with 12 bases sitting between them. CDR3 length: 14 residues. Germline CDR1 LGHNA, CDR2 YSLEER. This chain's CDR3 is CASSQDNGFAEQYF. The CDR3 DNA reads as TGCGCCAGCAGCCAAGATAACGGGTTCGCCGAGCAGTACTTC.

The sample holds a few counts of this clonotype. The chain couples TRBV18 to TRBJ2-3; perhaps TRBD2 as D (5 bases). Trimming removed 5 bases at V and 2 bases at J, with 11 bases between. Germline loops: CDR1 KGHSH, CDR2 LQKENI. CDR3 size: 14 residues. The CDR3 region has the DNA TGTGCCAGCTCAATAGGAGGCAACACAGATACGCAGTATTTT. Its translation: CASSIGGNTDTQYF.

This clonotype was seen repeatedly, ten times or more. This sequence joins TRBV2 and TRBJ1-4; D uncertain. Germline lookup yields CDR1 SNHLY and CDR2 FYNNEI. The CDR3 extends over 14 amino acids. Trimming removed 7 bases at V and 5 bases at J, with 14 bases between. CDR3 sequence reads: CASTITAQNEKLFF. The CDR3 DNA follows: TGTGCCAGCACAATCACGGCGCAAAATGAAAAACTGTTTTTT.

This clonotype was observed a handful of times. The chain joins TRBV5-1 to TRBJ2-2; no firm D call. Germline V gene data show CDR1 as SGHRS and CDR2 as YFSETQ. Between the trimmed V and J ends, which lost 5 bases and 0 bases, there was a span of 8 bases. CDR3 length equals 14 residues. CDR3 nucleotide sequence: TGCGCCAGCAGGATAGACGCGAACACCGGGGAGCTGTTTTTT. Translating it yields CASRIDANTGELFF.

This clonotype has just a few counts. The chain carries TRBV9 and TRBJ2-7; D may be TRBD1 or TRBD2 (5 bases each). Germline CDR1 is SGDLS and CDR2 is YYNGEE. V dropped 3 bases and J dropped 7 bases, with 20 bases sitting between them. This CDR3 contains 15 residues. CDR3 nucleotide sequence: TGTGCCAGCAGCGCCTTAGGGGACGGCTACAGGGAGCAGTACTTC. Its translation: CASSALGDGYREQYF.

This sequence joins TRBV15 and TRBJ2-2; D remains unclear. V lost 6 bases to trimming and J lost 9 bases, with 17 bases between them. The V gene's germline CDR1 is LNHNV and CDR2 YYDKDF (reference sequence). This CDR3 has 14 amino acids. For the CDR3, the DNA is TGTGCCACCAGTTTGGTTAGGGTACCGCGGGAGCTGTTTTTT. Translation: CATSLVRVPRELFF.

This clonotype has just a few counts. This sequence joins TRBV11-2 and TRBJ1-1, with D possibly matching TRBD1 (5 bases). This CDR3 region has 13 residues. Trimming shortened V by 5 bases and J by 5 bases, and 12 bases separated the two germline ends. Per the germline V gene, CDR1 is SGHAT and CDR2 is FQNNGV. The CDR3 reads CASSTRGRTEAFF. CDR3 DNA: TGTGCCAGCAGCACCCGGGGCAGGACTGAAGCTTTCTTT.

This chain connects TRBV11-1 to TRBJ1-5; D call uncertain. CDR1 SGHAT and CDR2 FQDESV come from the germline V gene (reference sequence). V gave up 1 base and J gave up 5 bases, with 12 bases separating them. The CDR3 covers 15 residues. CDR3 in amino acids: CASSLDGAAHQPQHF. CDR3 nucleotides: TGTGCCAGCAGCTTAGATGGAGCAGCCCATCAGCCCCAGCATTTT.

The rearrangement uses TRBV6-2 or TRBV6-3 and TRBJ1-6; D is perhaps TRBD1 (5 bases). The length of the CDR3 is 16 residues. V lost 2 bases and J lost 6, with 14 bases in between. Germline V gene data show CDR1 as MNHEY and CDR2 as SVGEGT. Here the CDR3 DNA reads TGTGCCAGCAGTTACAGAGGACATGGGCCTAATTCACCCCTCCACTTT. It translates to CASSYRGHGPNSPLHF.

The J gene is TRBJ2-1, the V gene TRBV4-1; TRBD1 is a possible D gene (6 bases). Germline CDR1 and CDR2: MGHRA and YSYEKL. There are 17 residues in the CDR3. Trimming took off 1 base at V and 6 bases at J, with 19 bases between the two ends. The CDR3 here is CASSQGFFGQISNEQFF. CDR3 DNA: TGCGCCAGCAGCCAAGGCTTCTTCGGACAGATTTCCAATGAGCAGTTCTTC.

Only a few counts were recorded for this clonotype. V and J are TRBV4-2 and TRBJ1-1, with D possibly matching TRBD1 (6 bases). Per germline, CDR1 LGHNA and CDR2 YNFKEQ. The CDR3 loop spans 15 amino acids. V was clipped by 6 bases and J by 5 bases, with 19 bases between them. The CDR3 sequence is CASRPQQGRGTEAFF. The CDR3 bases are TGTGCCAGCAGACCCCAGCAGGGGAGGGGGACTGAAGCTTTCTTT.

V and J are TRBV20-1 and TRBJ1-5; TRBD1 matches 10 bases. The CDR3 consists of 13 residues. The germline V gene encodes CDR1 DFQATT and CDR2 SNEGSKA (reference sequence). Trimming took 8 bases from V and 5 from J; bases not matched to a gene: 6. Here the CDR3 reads CSIRTGGDQPQHF. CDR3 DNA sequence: TGCAGTATCCGGACAGGGGGGGATCAGCCCCAGCATTTT.

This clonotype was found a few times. In DNA, the CDR3 is TGTGCCAGCCTTAGAGGACAGGCCGCTATTTTGAACACTGAAGCTTTCTTT. Translated: CASLRGQAAILNTEAFF. The chain couples TRBV12-3 or TRBV12-4 to TRBJ1-1, with 7 bases fitting TRBD1. V dropped 8 bases and J dropped 0; count of bases not matched to a gene: 15. CDR3 length: 17 residues.

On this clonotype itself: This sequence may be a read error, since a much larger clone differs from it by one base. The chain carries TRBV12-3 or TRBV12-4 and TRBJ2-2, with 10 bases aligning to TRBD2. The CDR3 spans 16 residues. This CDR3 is CSSLAQRGGITGELFF. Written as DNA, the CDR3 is TGTTCCAGCCTGGCCCAGCGGGGGGGCATCACCGGGGAGCTGTTTTTT.

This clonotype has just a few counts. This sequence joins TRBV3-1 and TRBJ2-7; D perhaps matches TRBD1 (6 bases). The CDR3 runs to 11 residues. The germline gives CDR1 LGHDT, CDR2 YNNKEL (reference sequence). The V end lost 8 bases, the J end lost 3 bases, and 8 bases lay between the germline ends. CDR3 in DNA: TGTGCCAGCGGGACAAACTACGAGCAGTACTTC. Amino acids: CASGTNYEQYF.

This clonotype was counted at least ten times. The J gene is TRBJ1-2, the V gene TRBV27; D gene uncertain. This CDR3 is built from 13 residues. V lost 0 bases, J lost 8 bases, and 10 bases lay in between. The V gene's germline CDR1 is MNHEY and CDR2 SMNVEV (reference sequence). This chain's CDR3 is CASSLSGVWGYTF. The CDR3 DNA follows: TGTGCCAGCAGTTTATCTGGGGTTTGGGGCTACACCTTC.

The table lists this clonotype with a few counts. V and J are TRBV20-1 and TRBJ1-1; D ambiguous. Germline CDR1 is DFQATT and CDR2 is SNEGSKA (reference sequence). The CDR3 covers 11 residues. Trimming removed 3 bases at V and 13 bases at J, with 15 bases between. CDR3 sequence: CSASWGIFYFF. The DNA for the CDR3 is TGCAGTGCTAGTTGGGGAATTTTTTATTTCTTT.

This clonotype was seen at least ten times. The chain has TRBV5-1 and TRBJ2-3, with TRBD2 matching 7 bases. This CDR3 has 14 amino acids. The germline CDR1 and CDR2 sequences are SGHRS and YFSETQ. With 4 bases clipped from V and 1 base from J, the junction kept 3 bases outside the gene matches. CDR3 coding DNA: TGCGCCAGCAGCACTACTAGCGGCACAGATACGCAGTATTTT. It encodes CASSTTSGTDTQYF.

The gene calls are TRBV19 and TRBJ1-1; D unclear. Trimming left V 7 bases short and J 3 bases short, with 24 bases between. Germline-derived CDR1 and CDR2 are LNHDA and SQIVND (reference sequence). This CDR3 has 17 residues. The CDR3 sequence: CASTAGLYGFEDTEAFF. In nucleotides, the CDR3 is TGTGCCAGTACCGCAGGCTTATACGGGTTTGAGGACACTGAAGCTTTCTTT.

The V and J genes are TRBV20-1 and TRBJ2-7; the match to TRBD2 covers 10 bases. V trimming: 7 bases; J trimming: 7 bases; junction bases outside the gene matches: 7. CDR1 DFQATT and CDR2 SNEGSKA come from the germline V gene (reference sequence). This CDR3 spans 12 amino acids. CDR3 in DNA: TGCAGTGTGAAGCGGGGGGGTCGGGAGCAGTACTTC. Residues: CSVKRGGREQYF.

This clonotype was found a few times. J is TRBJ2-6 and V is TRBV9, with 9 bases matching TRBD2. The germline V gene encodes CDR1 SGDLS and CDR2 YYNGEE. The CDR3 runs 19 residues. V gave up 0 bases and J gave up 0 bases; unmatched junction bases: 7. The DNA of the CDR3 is TGTGCCAGCAGCGTAGATCCCCTAGCGGGGCGCTCTGGGGCCAACGTCCTGACTTTC. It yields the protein CASSVDPLAGRSGANVLTF.

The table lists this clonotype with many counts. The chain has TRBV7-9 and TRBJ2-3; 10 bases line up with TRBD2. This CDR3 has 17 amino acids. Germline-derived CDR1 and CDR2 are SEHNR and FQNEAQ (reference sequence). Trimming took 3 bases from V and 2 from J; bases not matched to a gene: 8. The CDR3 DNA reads TGTGCCAGCAGCTTCACAGCACTAGCGGGATTCACAGATACGCAGTATTTT. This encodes CASSFTALAGFTDTQYF.